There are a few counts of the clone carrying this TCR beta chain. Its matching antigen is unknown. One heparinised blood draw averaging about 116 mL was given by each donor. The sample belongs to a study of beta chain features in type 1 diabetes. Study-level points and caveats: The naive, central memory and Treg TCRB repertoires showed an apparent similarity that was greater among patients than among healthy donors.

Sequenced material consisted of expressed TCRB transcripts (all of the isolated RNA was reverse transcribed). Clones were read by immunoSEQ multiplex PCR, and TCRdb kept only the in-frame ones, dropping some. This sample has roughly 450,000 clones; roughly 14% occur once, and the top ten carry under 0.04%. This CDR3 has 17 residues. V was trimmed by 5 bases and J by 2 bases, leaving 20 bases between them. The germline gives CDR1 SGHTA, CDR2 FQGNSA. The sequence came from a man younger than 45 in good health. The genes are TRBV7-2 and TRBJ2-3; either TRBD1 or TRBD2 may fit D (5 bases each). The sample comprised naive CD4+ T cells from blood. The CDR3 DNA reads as TGTGCCAGCAGCGCGGGCAGGGCCCGCGATCTCACAGATACGCAGTATTTT. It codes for CASSAGRARDLTDTQYF.